Ten or more counts support the clone carrying this T cell receptor (beta chain). This entry is derived from a study of spatial heterogeneity in lung cancer. This CDR3 is 16 amino acids long. Germline assignment: CDR1 KGHDR and CDR2 SFDVKD. The V end was cut by 2 bases, the J end by 0 bases, with 10 bases between. One entry per CDR3 protein, called by TCRdb with MiXCR from the 5' RACE reads. The sample carries about 21,000 distinct CDR3 sequences, 4.5% to 5.5% recorded once. Time point: sample taken at primary tumor resection. The source was PBMCs, collected at surgery. The chain is built from TRBV24-1 and TRBJ1-3; no clear D gene. The origin of this receptor is a male donor with early-stage non-small cell lung cancer. CDR3 nucleotide sequence: TGTGCCACCAGTGATTCGCGAGAGGGCTCTGGAAACACCATATATTTT. Its protein product is CATSDSREGSGNTIYF.